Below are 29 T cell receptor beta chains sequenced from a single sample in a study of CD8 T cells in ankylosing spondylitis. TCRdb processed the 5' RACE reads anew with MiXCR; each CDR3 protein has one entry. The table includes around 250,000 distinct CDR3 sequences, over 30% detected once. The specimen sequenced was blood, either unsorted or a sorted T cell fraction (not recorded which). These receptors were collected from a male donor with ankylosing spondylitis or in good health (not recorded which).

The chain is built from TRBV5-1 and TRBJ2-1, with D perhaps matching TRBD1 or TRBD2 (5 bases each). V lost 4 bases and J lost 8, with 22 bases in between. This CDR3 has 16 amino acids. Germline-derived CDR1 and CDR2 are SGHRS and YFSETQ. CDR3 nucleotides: TGCGCCAGCAGCCTAGGGACGCTCACTGAACAGGATGAGCAGTTCTTC. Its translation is CASSLGTLTEQDEQFF.

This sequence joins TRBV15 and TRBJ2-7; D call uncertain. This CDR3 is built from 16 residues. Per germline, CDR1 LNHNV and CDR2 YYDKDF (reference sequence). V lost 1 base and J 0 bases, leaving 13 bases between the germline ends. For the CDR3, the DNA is TGTGCCACCAGCAGAGGCACCCATAGGAACTCCTACGAGCAGTACTTC. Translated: CATSRGTHRNSYEQYF.

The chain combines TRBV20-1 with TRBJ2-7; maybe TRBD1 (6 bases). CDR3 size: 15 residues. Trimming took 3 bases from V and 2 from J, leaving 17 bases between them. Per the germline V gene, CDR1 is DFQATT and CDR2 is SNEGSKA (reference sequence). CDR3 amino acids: CSASRQAPGPYEQYF. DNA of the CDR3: TGCAGTGCTAGTAGACAGGCCCCAGGACCCTACGAGCAGTACTTC.

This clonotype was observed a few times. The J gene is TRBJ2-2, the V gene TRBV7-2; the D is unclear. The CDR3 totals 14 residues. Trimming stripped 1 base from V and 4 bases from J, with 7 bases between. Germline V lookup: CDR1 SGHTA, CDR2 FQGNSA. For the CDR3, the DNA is TGTGCCAGCAGCTTAGATACGTCCACCGGGGAGCTGTTTTTT. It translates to CASSLDTSTGELFF. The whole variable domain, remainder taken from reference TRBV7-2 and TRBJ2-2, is GAGVSQSPSNKVTEKGKDVELRCDPISGHTALYWYRQSLGQGLEFLIYFQGNSAPDKSGLPSDRFSAERTGGSVSTLTIQRTQQEDSAVYLCASSLDTSTGELFFGEGSRLTVL.

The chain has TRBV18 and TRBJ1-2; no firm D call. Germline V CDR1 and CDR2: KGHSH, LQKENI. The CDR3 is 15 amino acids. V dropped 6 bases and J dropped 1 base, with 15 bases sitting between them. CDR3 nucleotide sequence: TGTGCCAGCTCCCCCGGGCCTCAGAGTAACTATGGCTACACCTTC. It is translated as CASSPGPQSNYGYTF.

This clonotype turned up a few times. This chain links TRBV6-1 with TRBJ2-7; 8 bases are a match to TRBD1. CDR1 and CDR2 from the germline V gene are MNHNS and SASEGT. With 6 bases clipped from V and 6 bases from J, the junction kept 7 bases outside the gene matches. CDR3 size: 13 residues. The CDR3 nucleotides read TGTGCCAGCAGGGGACAGGTGACTGGCGAGCAGTACTTC. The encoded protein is CASRGQVTGEQYF.

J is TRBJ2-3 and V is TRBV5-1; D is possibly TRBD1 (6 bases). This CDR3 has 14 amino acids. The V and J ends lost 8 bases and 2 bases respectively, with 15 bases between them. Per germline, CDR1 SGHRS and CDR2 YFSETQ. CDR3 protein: CARRRGRNTDTQYF. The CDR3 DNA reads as TGCGCCAGACGCAGGGGAAGGAACACAGATACGCAGTATTTT.

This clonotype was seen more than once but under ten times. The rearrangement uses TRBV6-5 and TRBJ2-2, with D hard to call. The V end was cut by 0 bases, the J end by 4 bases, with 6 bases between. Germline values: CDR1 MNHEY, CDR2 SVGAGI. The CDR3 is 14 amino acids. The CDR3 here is CASSYSRSTGELFF. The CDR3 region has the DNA TGTGCCAGCAGTTACTCTCGGAGCACCGGGGAGCTGTTTTTT.

In nucleotides, the CDR3 is TGTGCCAGCAGCTTGTTAGGACAGGGGACATCCGGGGAGCTGTTTTTT. Translation gives CASSLLGQGTSGELFF. V gene TRBV5-5 combines with J gene TRBJ2-2; 9 positions agree with TRBD1. Germline V gene data show CDR1 as SGHKS and CDR2 as YYEKEE (reference sequence). The V and J ends lost 1 base and 6 bases, in that order; junction bases with no gene match: 7. This CDR3 has 16 residues.

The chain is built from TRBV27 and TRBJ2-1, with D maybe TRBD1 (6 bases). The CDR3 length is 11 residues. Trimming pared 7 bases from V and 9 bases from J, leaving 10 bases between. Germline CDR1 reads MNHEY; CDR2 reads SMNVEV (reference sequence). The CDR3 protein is CASILGGEQFF. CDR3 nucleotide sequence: TGTGCCAGCATTCTAGGGGGTGAGCAGTTCTTC.

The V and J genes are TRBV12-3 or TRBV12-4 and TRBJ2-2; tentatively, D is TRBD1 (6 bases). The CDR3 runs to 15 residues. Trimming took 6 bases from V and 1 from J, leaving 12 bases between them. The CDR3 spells CASSPLQGNTGELFF. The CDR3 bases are TGTGCCAGCAGCCCCTTACAGGGGAACACCGGGGAGCTGTTTTTT.

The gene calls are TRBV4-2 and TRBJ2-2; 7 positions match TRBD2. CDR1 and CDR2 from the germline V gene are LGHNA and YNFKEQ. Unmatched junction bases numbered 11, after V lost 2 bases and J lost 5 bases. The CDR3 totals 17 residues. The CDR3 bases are TGTGCCAGCAGCCAACAACCTAGGGCGGGAGCGACCGGGGAGCTGTTTTTT. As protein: CASSQQPRAGATGELFF.

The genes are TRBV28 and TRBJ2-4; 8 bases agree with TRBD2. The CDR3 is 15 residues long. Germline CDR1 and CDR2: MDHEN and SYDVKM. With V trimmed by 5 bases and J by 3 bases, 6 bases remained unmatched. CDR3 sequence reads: CASSRSGEHKNIQYF. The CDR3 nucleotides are TGTGCCAGCAGTCGTAGCGGGGAGCACAAAAACATTCAGTACTTC.

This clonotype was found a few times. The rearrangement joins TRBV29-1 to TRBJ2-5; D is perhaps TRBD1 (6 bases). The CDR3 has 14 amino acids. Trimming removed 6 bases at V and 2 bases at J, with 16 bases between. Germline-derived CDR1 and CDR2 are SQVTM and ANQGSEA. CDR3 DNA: TGCAGCGTAGCGCCGGGACACAGACAAGAGACCCAGTACTTC. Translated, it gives CSVAPGHRQETQYF.

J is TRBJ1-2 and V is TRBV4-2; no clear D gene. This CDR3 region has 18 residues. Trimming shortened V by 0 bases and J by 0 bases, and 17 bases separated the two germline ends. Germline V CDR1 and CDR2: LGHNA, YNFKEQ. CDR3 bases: TGTGCCAGCAGCCAAGAAGCCCATCCCACGGCAGCTAACTATGGCTACACCTTC. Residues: CASSQEAHPTAANYGYTF.

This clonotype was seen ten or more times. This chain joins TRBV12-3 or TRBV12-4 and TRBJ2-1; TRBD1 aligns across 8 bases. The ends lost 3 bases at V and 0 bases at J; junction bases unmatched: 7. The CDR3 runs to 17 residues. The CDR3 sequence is CASSFGPTGVSYNEQFF. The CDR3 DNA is TGTGCCAGCAGTTTTGGGCCGACAGGGGTCTCCTACAATGAGCAGTTCTTC.

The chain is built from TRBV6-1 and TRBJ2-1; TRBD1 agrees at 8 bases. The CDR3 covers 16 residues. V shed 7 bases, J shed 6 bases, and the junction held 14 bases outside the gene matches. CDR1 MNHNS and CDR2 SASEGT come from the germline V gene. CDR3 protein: CASTRGRTGMFNEQFF. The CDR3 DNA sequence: TGTGCCAGCACCAGGGGGAGGACAGGGATGTTCAATGAGCAGTTCTTC.

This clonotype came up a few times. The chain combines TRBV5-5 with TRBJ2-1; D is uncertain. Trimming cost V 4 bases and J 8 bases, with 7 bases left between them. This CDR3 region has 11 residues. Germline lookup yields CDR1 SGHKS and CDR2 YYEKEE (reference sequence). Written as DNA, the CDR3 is TGTGCCAGCAGCATCAGATATGAGCAGTTCTTC. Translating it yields CASSIRYEQFF. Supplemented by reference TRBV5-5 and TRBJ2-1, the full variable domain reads DAGVTQSPTHLIKTRGQQVTLRCSPISGHKSVSWYQQVLGQGPQFIFQYYEKEERGRGNFPDRFSARQFPNYSSELNVNALLLGDSALYLCASSIRYEQFFGPGTRLTVL.

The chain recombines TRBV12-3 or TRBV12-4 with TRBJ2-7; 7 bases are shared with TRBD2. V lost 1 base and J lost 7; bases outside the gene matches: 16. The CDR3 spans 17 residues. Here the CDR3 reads CASSLELGVSASGEQYF. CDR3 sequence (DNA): TGTGCCAGCAGTTTAGAGTTGGGTGTCTCTGCTAGCGGTGAGCAGTACTTC.

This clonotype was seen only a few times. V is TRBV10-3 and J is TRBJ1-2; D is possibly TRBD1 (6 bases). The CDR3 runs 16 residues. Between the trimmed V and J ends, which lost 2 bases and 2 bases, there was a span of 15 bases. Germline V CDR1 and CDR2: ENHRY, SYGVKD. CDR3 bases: TGTGCCATCAGTGAGCAGGGGATTGGAGGGAACTATGGCTACACCTTC. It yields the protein CAISEQGIGGNYGYTF.

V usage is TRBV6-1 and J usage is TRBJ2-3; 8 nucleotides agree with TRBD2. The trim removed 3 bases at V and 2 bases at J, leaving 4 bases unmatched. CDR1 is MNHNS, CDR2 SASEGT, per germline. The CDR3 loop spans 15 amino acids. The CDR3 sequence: CASSEEAGVTDTQYF. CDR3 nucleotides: TGTGCCAGCAGTGAGGAAGCGGGGGTCACAGATACGCAGTATTTT.

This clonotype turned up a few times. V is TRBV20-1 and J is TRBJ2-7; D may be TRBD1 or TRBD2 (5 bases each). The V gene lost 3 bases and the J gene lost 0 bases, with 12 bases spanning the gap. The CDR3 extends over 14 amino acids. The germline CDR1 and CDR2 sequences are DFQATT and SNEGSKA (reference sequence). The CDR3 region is CSASWDRDSYEQYF. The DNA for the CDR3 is TGCAGTGCTAGCTGGGACCGCGACTCCTACGAGCAGTACTTC.

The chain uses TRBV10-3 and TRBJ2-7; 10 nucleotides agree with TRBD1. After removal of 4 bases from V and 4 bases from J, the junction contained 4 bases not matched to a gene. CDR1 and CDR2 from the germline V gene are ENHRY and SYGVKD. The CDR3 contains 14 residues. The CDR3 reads CAISGDRGLYEQYF. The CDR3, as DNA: TGTGCCATCAGTGGGGACAGGGGATTGTACGAGCAGTACTTC.

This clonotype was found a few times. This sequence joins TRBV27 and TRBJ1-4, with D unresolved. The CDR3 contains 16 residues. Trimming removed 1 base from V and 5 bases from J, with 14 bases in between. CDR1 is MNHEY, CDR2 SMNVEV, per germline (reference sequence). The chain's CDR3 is CASSLYPQWENEKLFF. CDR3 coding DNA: TGTGCCAGCAGTTTATATCCTCAGTGGGAAAATGAAAAACTGTTTTTT.

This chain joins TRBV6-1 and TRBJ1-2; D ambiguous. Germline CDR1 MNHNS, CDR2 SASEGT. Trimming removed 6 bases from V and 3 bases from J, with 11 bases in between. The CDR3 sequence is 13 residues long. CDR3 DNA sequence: TGTGCCAGCAGGCGCGCCACGGACTATGGCTACACCTTC. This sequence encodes CASRRATDYGYTF.

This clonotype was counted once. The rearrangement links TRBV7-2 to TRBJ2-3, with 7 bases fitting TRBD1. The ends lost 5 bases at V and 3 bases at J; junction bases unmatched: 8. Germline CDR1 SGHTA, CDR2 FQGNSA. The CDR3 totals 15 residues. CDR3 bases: TGTGCCAGCAGCCAGGAGGCGACAGGGACAGATACGCAGTATTTT. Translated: CASSQEATGTDTQYF.

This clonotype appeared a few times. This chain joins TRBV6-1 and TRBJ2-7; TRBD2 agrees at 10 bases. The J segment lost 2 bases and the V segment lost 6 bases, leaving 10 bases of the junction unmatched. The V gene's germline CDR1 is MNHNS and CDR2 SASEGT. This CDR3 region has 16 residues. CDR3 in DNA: TGTGCCAGCAGCCCTAGCTACGGACTAGCGGCCTACGAGCAGTACTTC. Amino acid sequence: CASSPSYGLAAYEQYF.

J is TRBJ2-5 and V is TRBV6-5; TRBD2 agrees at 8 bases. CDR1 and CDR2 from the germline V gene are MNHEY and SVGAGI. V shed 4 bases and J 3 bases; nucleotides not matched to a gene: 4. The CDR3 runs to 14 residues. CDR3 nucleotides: TGTGCCAGCAGTTCACCGACTAGCGAAGAGACCCAGTACTTC. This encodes CASSSPTSEETQYF.

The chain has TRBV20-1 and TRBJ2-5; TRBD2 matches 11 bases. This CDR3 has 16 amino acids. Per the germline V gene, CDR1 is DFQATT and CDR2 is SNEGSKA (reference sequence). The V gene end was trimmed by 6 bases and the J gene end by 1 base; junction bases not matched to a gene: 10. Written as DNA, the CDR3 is TGCAGTGCGTTGCCCGGGACTAGCGGCCGCCAAGAGACCCAGTACTTC. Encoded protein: CSALPGTSGRQETQYF.